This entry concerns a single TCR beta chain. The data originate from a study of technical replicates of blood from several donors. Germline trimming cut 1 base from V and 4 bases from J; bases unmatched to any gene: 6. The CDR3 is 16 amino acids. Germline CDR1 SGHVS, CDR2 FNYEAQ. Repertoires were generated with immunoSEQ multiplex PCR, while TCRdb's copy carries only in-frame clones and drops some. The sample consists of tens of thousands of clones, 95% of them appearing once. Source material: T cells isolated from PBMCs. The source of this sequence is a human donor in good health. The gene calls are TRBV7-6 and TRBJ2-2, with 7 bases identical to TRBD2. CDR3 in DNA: TGTGCCAGCAGCTTAGAGGGAGGGCCGGGCACCGGGGAGCTGTTTTTT. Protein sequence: CASSLEGGPGTGELFF. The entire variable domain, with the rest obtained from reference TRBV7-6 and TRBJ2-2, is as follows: GAGVSQSPRYKVTKRGQDVALRCDPISGHVSLYWYRQALGQGPEFLTYFNYEAQQDKSGLPNDRFSAERPEGSISTLTIQRTEQRDSAMYRCASSLEGGPGTGELFFGEGSRLTVL.